The rows below give T cell receptor beta chains drawn from one sample of a study of blood T cell repertoires in COVID-19. Profiling relied on immunoSEQ multiplex PCR, and the TCRdb table lists in-frame clones only, not all of them. This sample has some 200,000 clones, with 92% found just once. Specimen: peripheral blood. The receptors were sampled from a man aged 30 to 39 with acute or convalescent COVID-19. Both conserved end residues are part of each CDR3. D genes are given only for firm matches. Some rows mark clone size as missing; the rest say once, few, many or name a class of expanded clone.

d_gene,abundance,v_gene,j_gene,CDR3nt,CDR3aa
TRBD2,.,TRBV28,TRBJ2-3,TGTGCCAGCAGTTTAGTTAAGCGGGACCCAACAGATACGCAGTATTTT,CASSLVKRDPTDTQYF
TRBD2,once,TRBV7-6,TRBJ2-3,TGTGCCAGCAGGGGAGAAGCGGGAGGTACGCAGTATTTT,CASRGEAGGTQYF
TRBD2,.,TRBV7-9,TRBJ2-5,TGTGCCAGCAGCTTAGACGGGAGGGAGACCCAGTACTTC,CASSLDGRETQYF
TRBD1,.,TRBV7-3,TRBJ2-2,TGTGCCAGCAGCTTAAACACAGGGGCCAACCAGGAGCTGTTTTTT,CASSLNTGANQELFF
TRBD2,.,TRBV6-5,TRBJ2-3,TGTGCCGCCCGGGCTAGCGGGCGCACAGATACGCAGTATTTT,CAARASGRTDTQYF
TRBD1,.,TRBV30,TRBJ1-3,TGTGCCTGGGCCTACAGGGGGCTAGGAAACACCATATATTTT,CAWAYRGLGNTIYF
.,.,TRBV30,TRBJ2-1,TGTGCCTGGAGTCTAGGGAGAAACAATGAGCAGTTCTTC,CAWSLGRNNEQFF
.,.,TRBV3-1/TRBV3-2,TRBJ2-1,TGTGCCAGCAGCCAATGGGACTTCCTCCTCAATGAGCAGTTCTTC,CASSQWDFLLNEQFF
.,few,TRBV30,TRBJ1-6,TGTGCCTGGAGTTCATTGAATTCACCCCTCCACTTT,CAWSSLNSPLHF
.,.,TRBV2,TRBJ1-5,TGTGCCAGTTCATTCGGAGGGAGCAATCAGCCCCAGCATTTT,CASSFGGSNQPQHF
TRBD1,.,TRBV6-5,TRBJ1-1,TGTGCCGGCAGACAGGGACAGTTGAACACTGAAGCTTTCTTT,CAGRQGQLNTEAFF
.,.,TRBV3-1/TRBV3-2,TRBJ2-1,TGTGCCAGCAGCCAAGAAGTGACAGGACCCTACAATGAGCAGTTCTTC,CASSQEVTGPYNEQFF
.,.,TRBV19,TRBJ1-1,TGTGCCAGTAGTATAGGGGCTGGCACTGAAGCTTTCTTT,CASSIGAGTEAFF
.,once,TRBV9,TRBJ2-1,TGTGCCAGCAGCGGGGGGGCTAGCGGACTATACAATGAGCAGTTCTTC,CASSGGASGLYNEQFF
.,.,TRBV24-1,TRBJ2-3,TGTGCCACCGGGCTCCCAACAGATACGCAGTATTTT,CATGLPTDTQYF
.,.,TRBV15,TRBJ1-2,TGTGCCACCAGCACTCAGGGGAACTATGGCTACACCTTC,CATSTQGNYGYTF
TRBD2,.,TRBV9,TRBJ2-4,TGTGCCAGCAGCGTCGGACTAGCGGGGGCCGGAAAAAACATTCAGTACTTC,CASSVGLAGAGKNIQYF
.,.,TRBV30,TRBJ2-1,TGTGCCTGGAGTGTACAGGGAGGGCGAAAGTTCTTC,CAWSVQGGRKFF
TRBD1,once,TRBV2,TRBJ1-4,TGTGCCAGCACCTACCCCGGGACAGGGGGAGAAAAACTGTTTTTT,CASTYPGTGGEKLFF
.,.,TRBV3-1/TRBV3-2,TRBJ2-1,TGTGCCAGCAGCCAAGGGGCAGGCGACATGGTTGAGCAGTTCTTC,CASSQGAGDMVEQFF
TRBD1,.,TRBV18,TRBJ1-4,TGTGCCAGCTCCCGGGACAGGGAGGAAAAACTGTTTTTT,CASSRDREEKLFF
TRBD1,.,TRBV18,TRBJ2-1,TGTGCCAGCTCACCACTCGGACAGGGGGGGGGTGAGCAGTTCTTC,CASSPLGQGGGEQFF
.,.,TRBV12-3/TRBV12-4,TRBJ2-3,TGTGCCAGCACCCTAGAAGGCACAGATACGCAGTATTTT,CASTLEGTDTQYF
TRBD2,.,TRBV5-1,TRBJ2-3,TGCGCCAGCAGCCCGGGAGTAGCGGGGCCAGATACGCAGTATTTT,CASSPGVAGPDTQYF
.,.,TRBV28,TRBJ2-1,TGTGCCAGCAGTTTCGCTGGGGTAGGACAGAATGAGCAGTTCTTC,CASSFAGVGQNEQFF
.,.,TRBV19,TRBJ1-5,TGTGCCAGTAGCTCCATCTACAGATATAGCAATCAGCCCCAGCATTTT,CASSSIYRYSNQPQHF
.,.,TRBV5-1,TRBJ2-2,TGCGCCAGCAGCTTGGTTCAGGGTAAAGCCGGGGAGCTGTTTTTT,CASSLVQGKAGELFF
.,.,TRBV3-1/TRBV3-2,TRBJ1-5,TGTGCCAGCAGAGGACAGCCGAATCAGCCCCAGCATTTT,CASRGQPNQPQHF
TRBD1,once,TRBV27,TRBJ1-5,TGTGCCAGCAGTGAACGACAGGGACAGAGAAATCAGCCCCAGCATTTT,CASSERQGQRNQPQHF
.,.,TRBV3-1/TRBV3-2,TRBJ1-1,TGTGCCAGCAGCCCGAGGGCGAACACTGAAGCTTTCTTT,CASSPRANTEAFF
TRBD1,.,TRBV5-1,TRBJ2-7,TGCGCCAGCAGCGGGGACAGGGGATTGGGAGAGCAGTACTTC,CASSGDRGLGEQYF